This T cell receptor beta chain is from a study of somatic mutations in cytotoxic T cells in rheumatoid arthritis. Concerning this clone itself: The target antigen is unknown.

Authors' analysis steps: There were rare matches between patient CD8+ clones larger than 1% and published virus-specific TCRB sequences. Profiled with immunoSEQ multiplex PCR; TCRdb holds only in-frame clones, not every one. The V and J calls and clone size were taken over from that table, and D and trimming were inferred from the DNA. Of under 15,000 clones listed, about four fifths are singletons. Study-wide results and caveats: Rheumatoid arthritis patients and age-matched healthy controls showed no significant difference in CD8+ T-cell clonality. With some 69 patients examined, fewer than 10 had a largest CD8+ clone exceeding 20% of CD8+ cells.

This clonotype was obtained from an adult with rheumatoid arthritis. Specimen: CD8+ T cells sorted from blood.

CDR3 DNA: TGTGCCAGCAGCTTAGTCACCGGTCCGGGCACTGAAGCTTTCTTT. This codes for CASSLVTGPGTEAFF. The V and J genes are TRBV11-2 and TRBJ1-1; D uncertain. Trimming removed 1 base at V and 4 bases at J, with 13 bases between. CDR3 size: 15 residues. Germline CDR1 is SGHAT and CDR2 is FQNNGV.